This passage covers 10 T cell receptor beta chains from one sample sequenced in a study of T cell changes during pregnancy in multiple sclerosis. Only in-frame clones appear in the TCRdb table, and some are missing; sequencing was by immunoSEQ multiplex PCR. Among 15,000 to 20,000 clones listed, just under 85% were seen once. Here the sequenced sample was CD8+ T cells from peripheral blood mononuclear cells, taken in the second trimester of pregnancy. The receptors shown here come from a female donor in good health, enrolled as a control in a pregnancy study.

The chain couples TRBV4-2 to TRBJ2-3; tentative D call: TRBD1 (7 bases). Trimming removed 9 bases at V and 4 bases at J, with 23 bases between. The CDR3 is 16 amino acids. The germline V gene encodes CDR1 LGHNA and CDR2 YNFKEQ. The CDR3 loop reads CASGAGGPLLADTQYF. The CDR3 region has the DNA TGTGCCAGTGGTGCAGGGGGGCCGTTATTGGCAGATACGCAGTATTTT.

The chain has TRBV9 and TRBJ1-6, with 8 bases that match TRBD1. The ends lost 4 bases at V and 6 bases at J; junction bases unmatched: 6. Germline CDR1 SGDLS, CDR2 YYNGEE. The CDR3 totals 15 residues. CDR3 bases: TGTGCCAGCAGCTCCCTTACAGGGGGTAATTCACCCCTCCACTTT. It translates to CASSSLTGGNSPLHF.

J is TRBJ2-5 and V is TRBV19, with D perhaps TRBD2 (5 bases). This CDR3 comprises 15 residues. The V end was cut by 4 bases, the J end by 5 bases, with 17 bases between. The germline V gene has CDR1 LNHDA and CDR2 SQIVND (reference sequence). The CDR3 is CASSTRTAGRETQYF. In DNA, the CDR3 is TGTGCCAGTAGTACTCGGACGGCGGGCAGGGAGACCCAGTACTTC.

The chain uses TRBV29-1 and TRBJ2-1; 12 positions match TRBD2. Germline assignment: CDR1 SQVTM and CDR2 ANQGSEA. V lost 4 bases to trimming and J lost 5 bases; unmatched junction nucleotides: 3. The CDR3 is 14 residues long. The CDR3 nucleotides are TGCAGCGTTGGGACTAGCGGGGACCACAATGAGCAGTTCTTC. Encoded protein: CSVGTSGDHNEQFF.

The chain recombines TRBV6-1 with TRBJ1-1; D remains ambiguous. V dropped 2 bases and J dropped 6 bases, with 10 bases sitting between them. Germline CDR1 MNHNS, CDR2 SASEGT. The CDR3 runs 13 residues. In nucleotides, the CDR3 is TGTGCCAGCAGTGAACGGAAGCGTTCTGAAGCTTTCTTT. This translates into CASSERKRSEAFF.

The rearrangement uses TRBV11-3 and TRBJ2-2; 8 bases agree with TRBD1. In germline, CDR1 is SGHNT, CDR2 YENEEA. V dropped 0 bases and J dropped 2; count of bases not matched to a gene: 2. CDR3 length: 16 residues. The CDR3 here is CASSLEGTGNTGELFF. The CDR3 DNA reads as TGTGCCAGCAGCTTAGAGGGGACAGGCAACACCGGGGAGCTGTTTTTT.

This clone has just a few counts. The V call is TRBV19, the J call TRBJ2-3; no firm D call. The V gene's germline CDR1 is LNHDA and CDR2 SQIVND (reference sequence). Trimming removed 2 bases from V and 4 bases from J, with 7 bases in between. The CDR3 totals 13 residues. Here the CDR3 reads CASSIRAPDTQYF. CDR3 bases: TGTGCCAGTAGTATACGAGCCCCAGATACGCAGTATTTT. Full variable domain (outside the CDR3, taken from reference TRBV19 and TRBJ2-3): DGGITQSPKYLFRKEGQNVTLSCEQNLNHDAMYWYRQDPGQGLRLIYYSQIVNDFQKGDIAEGYSVSREKKESFPLTVTSAQKNPTAFYLCASSIRAPDTQYFGPGTRLTVL.

The chain joins TRBV6-1 to TRBJ1-3, with unresolved D. CDR1 and CDR2 from the germline V gene are MNHNS and SASEGT. This CDR3 spans 15 amino acids. Trimming took off 6 bases at V and 1 base at J, with 13 bases between the two ends. The CDR3, as DNA: TGTGCCAGCAGGGTCCAGGTTCCTTCTGGAAACACCATATATTTT. It yields the protein CASRVQVPSGNTIYF.

The CDR3 DNA is TGCGCCAGCAGCCCCACTGTCGGCACAGATACGCAGTATTTT. This encodes CASSPTVGTDTQYF. The chain joins TRBV5-1 to TRBJ2-3, with unresolved D. The length of the CDR3 is 14 residues. Germline loops: CDR1 SGHRS, CDR2 YFSETQ. V was shortened by 4 bases and J by 1 base, with 10 bases between the two germline ends. The whole variable domain, filled in from reference TRBV5-1 and TRBJ2-3, reads KAGVTQTPRYLIKTRGQQVTLSCSPISGHRSVSWYQQTPGQGLQFLFEYFSETQRNKGNFPGRFSGRQFSNSRSEMNVSTLELGDSALYLCASSPTVGTDTQYFGPGTRLTVL.

V is TRBV21-1 and J is TRBJ2-1; the tabulated D call, TRBD2, remains unverified against the DNA. TRBV21-1 is termed a pseudogene. This CDR3 has 17 amino acids. The DNA of the CDR3 is TGTGCCAGCAGGAGGTCTAGCGGGGGGGCGATTTACAATGAGCAGTTCTTC. This codes for CASRRSSGGAIYNEQFF.